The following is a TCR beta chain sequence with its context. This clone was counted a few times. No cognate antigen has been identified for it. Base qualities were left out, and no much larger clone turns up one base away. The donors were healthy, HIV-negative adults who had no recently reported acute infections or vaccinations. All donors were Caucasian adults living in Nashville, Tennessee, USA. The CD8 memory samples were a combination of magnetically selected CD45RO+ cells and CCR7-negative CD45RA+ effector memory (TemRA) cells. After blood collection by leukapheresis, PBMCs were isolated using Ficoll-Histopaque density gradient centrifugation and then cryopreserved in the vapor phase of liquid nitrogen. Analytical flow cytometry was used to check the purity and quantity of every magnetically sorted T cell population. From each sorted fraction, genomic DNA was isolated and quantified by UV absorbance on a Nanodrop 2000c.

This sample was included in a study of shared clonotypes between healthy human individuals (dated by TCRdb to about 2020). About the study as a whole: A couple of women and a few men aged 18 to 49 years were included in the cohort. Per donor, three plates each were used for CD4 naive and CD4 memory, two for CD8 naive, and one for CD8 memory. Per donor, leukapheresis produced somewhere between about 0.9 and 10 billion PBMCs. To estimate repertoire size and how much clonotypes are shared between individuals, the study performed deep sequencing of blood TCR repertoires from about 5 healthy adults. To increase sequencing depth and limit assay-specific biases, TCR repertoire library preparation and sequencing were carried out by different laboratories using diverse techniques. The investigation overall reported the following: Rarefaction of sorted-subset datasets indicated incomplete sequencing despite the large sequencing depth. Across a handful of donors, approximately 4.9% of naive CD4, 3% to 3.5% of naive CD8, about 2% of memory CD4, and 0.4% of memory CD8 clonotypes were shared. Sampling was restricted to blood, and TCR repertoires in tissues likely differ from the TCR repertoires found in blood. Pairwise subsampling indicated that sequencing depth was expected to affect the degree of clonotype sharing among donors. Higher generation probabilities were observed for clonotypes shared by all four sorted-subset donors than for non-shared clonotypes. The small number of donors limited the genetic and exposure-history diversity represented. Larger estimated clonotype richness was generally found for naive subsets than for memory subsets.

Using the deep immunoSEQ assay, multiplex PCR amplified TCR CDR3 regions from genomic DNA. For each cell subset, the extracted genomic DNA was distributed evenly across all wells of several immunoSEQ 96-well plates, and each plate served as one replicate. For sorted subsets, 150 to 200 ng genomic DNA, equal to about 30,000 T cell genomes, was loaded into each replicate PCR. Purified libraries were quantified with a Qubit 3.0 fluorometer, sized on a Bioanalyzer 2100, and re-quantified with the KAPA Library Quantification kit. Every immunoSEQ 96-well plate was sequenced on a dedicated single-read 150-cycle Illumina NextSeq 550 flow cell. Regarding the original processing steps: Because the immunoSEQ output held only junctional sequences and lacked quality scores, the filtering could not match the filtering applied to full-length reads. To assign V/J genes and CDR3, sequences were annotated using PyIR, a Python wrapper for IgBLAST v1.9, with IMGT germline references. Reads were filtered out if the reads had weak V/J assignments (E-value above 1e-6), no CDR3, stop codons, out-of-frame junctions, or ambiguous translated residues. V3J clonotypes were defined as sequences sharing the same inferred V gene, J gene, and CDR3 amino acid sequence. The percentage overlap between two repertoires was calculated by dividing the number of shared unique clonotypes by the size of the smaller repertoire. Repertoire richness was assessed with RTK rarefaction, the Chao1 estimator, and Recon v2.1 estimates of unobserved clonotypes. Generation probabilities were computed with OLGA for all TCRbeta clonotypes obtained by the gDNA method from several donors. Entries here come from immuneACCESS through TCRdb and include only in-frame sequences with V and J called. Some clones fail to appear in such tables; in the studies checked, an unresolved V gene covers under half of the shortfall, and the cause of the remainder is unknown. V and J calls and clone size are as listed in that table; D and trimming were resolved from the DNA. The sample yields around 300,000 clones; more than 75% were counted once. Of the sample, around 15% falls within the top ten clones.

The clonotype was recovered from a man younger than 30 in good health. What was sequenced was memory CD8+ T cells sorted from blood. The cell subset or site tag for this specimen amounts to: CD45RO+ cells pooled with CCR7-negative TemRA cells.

DNA sequence: TGTGCCAGCAGCTTCGGTATATATGGCTACACCTTC. Its coded protein is CASSFGIYGYTF. The V and J genes are TRBV5-4 and TRBJ1-2; the D gene is not confidently resolved. The CDR3 sequence holds 12 residues, the cysteine and phenylalanine included. The entry retains the CDR3 DNA only, 36 bases that are in frame from base 1. For CDR1 and CDR2, the germline V gene (reference sequence) lists SGHNT and YYREEE. Relative to germline, V is 2 bases shorter and J is 5 bases shorter, with 7 bases between their ends.